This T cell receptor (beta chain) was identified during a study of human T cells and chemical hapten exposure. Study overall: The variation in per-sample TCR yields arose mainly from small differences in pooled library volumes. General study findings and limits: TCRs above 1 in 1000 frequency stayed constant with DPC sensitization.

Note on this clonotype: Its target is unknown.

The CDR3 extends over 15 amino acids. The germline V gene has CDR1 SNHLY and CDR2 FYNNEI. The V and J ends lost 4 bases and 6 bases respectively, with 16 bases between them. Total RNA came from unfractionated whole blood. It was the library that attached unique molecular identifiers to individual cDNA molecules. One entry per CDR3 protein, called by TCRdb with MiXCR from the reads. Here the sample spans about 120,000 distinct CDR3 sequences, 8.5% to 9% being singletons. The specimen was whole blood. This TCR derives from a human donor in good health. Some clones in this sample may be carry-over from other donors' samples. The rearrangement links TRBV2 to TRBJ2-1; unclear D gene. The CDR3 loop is CASSVEVVLGNEQFF. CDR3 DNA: TGTGCCAGCAGTGTTGAGGTTGTTTTGGGCAATGAGCAGTTCTTC.